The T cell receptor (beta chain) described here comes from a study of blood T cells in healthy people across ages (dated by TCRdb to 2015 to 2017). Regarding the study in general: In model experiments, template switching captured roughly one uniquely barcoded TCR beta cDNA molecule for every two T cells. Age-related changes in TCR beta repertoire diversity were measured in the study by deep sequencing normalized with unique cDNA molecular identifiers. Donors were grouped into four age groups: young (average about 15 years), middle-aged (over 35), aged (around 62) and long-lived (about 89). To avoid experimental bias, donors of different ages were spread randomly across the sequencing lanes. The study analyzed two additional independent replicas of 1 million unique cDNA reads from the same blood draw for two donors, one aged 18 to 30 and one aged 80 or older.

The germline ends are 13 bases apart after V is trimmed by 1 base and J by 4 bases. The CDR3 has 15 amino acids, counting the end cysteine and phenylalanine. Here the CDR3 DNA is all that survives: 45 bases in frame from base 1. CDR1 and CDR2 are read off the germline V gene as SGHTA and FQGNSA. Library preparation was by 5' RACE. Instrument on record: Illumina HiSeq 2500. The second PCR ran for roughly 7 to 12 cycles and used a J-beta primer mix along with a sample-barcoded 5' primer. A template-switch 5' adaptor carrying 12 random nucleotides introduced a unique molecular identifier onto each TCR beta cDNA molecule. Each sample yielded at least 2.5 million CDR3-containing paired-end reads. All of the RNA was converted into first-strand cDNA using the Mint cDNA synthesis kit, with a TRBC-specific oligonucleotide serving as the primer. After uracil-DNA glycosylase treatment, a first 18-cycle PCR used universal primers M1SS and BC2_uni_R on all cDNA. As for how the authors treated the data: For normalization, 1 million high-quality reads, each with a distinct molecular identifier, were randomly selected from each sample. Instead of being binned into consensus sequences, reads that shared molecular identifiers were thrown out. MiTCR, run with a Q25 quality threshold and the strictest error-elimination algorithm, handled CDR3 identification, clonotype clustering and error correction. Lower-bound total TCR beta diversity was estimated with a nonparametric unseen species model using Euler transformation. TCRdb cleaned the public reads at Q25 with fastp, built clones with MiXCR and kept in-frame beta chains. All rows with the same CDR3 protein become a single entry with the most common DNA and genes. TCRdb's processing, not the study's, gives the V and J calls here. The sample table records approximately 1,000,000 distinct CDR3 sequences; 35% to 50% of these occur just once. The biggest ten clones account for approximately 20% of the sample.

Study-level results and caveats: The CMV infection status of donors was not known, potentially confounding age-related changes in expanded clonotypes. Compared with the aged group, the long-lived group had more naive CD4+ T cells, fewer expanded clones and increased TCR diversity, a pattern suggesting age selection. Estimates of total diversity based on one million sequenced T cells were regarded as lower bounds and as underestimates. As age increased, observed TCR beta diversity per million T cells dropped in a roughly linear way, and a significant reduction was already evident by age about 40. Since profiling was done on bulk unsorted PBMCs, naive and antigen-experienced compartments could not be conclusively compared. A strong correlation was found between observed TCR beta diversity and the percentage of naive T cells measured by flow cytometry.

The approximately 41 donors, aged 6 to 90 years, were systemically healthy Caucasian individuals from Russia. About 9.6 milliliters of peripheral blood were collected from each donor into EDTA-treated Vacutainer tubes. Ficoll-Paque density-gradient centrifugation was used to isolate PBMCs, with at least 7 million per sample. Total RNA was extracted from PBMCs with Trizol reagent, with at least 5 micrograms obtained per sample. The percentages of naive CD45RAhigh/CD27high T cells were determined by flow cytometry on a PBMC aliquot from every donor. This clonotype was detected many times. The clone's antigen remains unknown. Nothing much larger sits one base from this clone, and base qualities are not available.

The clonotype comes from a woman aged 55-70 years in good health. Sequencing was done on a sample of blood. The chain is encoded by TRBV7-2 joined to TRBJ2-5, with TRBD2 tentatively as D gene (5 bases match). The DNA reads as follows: TGTGCCAGCAGCTTAGTGCGTCTAGCCAGAGAGACCCAGTACTTC. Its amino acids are CASSLVRLARETQYF.